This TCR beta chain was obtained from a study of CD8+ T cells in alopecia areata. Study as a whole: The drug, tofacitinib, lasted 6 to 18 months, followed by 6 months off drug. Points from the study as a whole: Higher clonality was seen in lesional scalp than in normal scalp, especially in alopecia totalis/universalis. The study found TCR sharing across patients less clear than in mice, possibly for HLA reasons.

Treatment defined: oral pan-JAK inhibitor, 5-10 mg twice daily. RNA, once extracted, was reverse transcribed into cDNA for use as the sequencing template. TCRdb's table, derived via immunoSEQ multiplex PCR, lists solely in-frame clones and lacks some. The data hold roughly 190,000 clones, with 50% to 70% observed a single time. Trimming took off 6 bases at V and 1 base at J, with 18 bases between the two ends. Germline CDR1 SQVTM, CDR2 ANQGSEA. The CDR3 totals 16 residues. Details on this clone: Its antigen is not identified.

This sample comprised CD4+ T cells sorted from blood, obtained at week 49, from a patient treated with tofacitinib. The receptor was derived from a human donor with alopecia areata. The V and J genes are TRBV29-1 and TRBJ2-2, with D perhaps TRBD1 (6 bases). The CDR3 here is CSVLGKNRENTGELFF. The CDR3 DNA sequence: TGCAGCGTCTTGGGTAAAAACAGGGAGAACACCGGGGAGCTGTTTTTT.